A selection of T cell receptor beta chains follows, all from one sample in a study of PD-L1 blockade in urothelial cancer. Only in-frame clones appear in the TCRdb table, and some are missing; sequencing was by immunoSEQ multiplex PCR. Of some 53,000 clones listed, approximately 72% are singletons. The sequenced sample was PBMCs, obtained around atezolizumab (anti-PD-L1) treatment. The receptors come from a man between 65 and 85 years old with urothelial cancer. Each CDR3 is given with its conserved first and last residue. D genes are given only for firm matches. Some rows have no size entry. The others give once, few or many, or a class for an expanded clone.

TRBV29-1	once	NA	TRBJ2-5	TGCAGCGTCGGACATCGCCAAGAGACCCAGTACTTC	CSVGHRQETQYF
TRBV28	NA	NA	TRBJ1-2	TGTGCCAGCAGTCTAGACCGAAACTATGGCTACACCTTC	CASSLDRNYGYTF
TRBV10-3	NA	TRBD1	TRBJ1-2	TGTGCCATCAGCTGGGACAGTAACTATGGCTACACCTTC	CAISWDSNYGYTF
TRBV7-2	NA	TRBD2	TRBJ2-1	TGTGCCAGCAGCTTAAAGCGGGAGTCCTACAATGAGCAGTTCTTC	CASSLKRESYNEQFF
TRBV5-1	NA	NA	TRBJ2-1	TGCGCCAGCAGCTTGGGGGGGGGCCTGAGTCATGAGCAGTTCTTC	CASSLGGGLSHEQFF
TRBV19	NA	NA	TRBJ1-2	TGTGCCAGTAGTAAAACGGAGACCTATGGCTACACCTTC	CASSKTETYGYTF
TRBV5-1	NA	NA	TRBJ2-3	TGCGCCAGTAAGTGGGCCTTTAGCACAGATACGCAGTATTTT	CASKWAFSTDTQYF
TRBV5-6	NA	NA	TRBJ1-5	TGTGCCAGCAGCTCCTCACAGGGCACGCCCCAGCATTTT	CASSSSQGTPQHF
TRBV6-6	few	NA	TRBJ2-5	TGTGCCAGCAGGCCTACTAGAGGTCGGGGAGAGACCCAGTACTTC	CASRPTRGRGETQYF
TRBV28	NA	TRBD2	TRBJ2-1	TGTGCCAGCAGTCTTTACTTCGGCGGGACTAGGTCCTACAATGAGCAGTTCTTC	CASSLYFGGTRSYNEQFF
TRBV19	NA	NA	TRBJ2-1	TGTGCCAGTAGCCCGACTAGATCTTACAATGAGCAGTTCTTC	CASSPTRSYNEQFF
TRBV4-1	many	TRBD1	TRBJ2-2	TGCGCCAGCAGCCAACAACCGGGACAGGGAGGCTACGGGGAGCTGTTTTTT	CASSQQPGQGGYGELFF
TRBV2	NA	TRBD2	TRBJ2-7	TGTGCCAGAAGGGACTACCGAACCTACGAGCAGTACTTC	CARRDYRTYEQYF
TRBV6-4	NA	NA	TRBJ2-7	TGTGCCAGCAGTGACTCGAAGGGGACATTCTCCTACGAGCAGTACTTC	CASSDSKGTFSYEQYF
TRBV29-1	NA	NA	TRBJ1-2	TGCAGCGTTGAAGGGCAGGTCTATGGCTACACCTTC	CSVEGQVYGYTF
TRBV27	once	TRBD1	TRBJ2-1	TGTGCCAGCAGTTTACGACAGGGATCGGGACCAATGAGGCAGTTCTTC	CASSLRQGSGPMRQFF
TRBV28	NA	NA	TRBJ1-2	TGTGCCACCCAAACTAGTTGGGACTATGGCTACACCTTC	CATQTSWDYGYTF
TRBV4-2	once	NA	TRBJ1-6	TGTGCCAGCAGCCTCGGCGGGTTCTCCTATAATTCACCCCTCCACTTT	CASSLGGFSYNSPLHF
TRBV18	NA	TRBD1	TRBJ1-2	TGTGCCAGCTCACCAATGGGGACAGGGGGCGGCGGCTACACCTTC	CASSPMGTGGGGYTF
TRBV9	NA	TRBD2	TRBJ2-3	TGTGCCAGCAGCGTAGGAACGGGGGGGAGCACAGATACGCAGTATTTT	CASSVGTGGSTDTQYF
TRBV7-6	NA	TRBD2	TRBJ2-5	TGTGCCAGCAGCTTAGTAGTTACTAGCGGGGAGACCCAGTACTTC	CASSLVVTSGETQYF
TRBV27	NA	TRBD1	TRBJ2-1	TGTGCCAGCAGTTCCGGACAGGGCGTTTACAATGAGCAGTTCTTC	CASSSGQGVYNEQFF
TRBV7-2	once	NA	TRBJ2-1	TGTGCCAGCAGCCCAAGTCGAGCGAGTACTGGGCAGTTCTTC	CASSPSRASTGQFF
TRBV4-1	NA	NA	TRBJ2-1	TGCGCCAGCAGCCGCCGTAGCGCGAGCTCCTACAATGAGCAGTTCTTC	CASSRRSASSYNEQFF
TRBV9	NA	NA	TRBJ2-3	TGTGCCAGCAGCGTAGTAGGCTGGGCGGATACGCAGTATTTT	CASSVVGWADTQYF
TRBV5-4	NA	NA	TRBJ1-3	TGTGCCAGCAGCTCTGACAGGCGATCTGGAAACACCATATATTTT	CASSSDRRSGNTIYF
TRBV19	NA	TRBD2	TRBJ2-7	TGTGCCAGTAGTATTGACGGGGCGGGAGAAAGGAACGAGCAGTACTTC	CASSIDGAGERNEQYF
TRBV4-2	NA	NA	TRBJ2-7	TGTGCCAGCAGCCACCGAGGGAGCAGCTACGAGCAGTACTTC	CASSHRGSSYEQYF
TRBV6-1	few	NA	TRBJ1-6	TGTGCCAGCACAAAGGAGGGGCAGCTCCTCCACTTT	CASTKEGQLLHF
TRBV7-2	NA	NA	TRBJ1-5	TGTGCCAGCAGCTTGGGCCAGGGAAATCAGCCCCAGCATTTT	CASSLGQGNQPQHF
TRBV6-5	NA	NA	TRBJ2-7	TGTGCCAGCGCCTCAGGGCACGAGCAGTACTTC	CASASGHEQYF
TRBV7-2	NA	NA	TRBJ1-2	TGTGCCAGCAGCTTAAGACAAGGTGGCTACACCTTC	CASSLRQGGYTF
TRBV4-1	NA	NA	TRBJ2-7	TGCGCCAGCAGCCAAGATTCATTGAGCTCCTACGAGCAGTACTTC	CASSQDSLSSYEQYF
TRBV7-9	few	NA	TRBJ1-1	TGTGCCAGCAGGATGAGTGGGAACACTGAAGCTTTCTTT	CASRMSGNTEAFF
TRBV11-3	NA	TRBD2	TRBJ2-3	TGTGCCAGCAGAGGGGGGAGACCCGGACTAGCGGACACAGATACGCAGTATTTT	CASRGGRPGLADTDTQYF
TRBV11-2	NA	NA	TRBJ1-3	TGTGCCAGCAGCCCGGGGAGCTCTGGAAACACCATATATTTT	CASSPGSSGNTIYF
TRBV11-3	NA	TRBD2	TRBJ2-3	TGTGCCAGCAGTCCCGGGGGGGATACGCAGTATTTT	CASSPGGDTQYF
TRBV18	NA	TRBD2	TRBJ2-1	TGTGCCAGCTCACGCGGCCCCCCGGGGGGCAATGAGCAGTTCTTC	CASSRGPPGGNEQFF
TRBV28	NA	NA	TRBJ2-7	TGTGCCAGCAGTTTAACGTCCAGTGAGCAGTACTTC	CASSLTSSEQYF
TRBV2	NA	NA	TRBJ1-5	TGTGCCAGCAGTGACATTGACGGAGGTCTAAATCAGCCCCAGCATTTT	CASSDIDGGLNQPQHF
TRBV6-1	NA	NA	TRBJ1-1	TGTGCCAGCAGTGAGGCCCACGCGAACACTGAAGCTTTCTTT	CASSEAHANTEAFF
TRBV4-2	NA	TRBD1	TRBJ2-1	TGTGCCAGCAGCCACCTTGGACAGGGCAATGAGCAGTTCTTC	CASSHLGQGNEQFF
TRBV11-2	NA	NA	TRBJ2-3	TGTGCCAGCAGCTTAGATCAGACTAGAAGGTATACGCAGTATTTT	CASSLDQTRRYTQYF
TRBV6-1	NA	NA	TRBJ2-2	TGTGCCAGCAGTGAATTTTCCAGGAAAGCCGGGGAGCTGTTTTTT	CASSEFSRKAGELFF
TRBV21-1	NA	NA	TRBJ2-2	TGTGCCAGTAGTGGGACAGGCGAGAACACCGGGGAGCTGTTTTTT	CASSGTGENTGELFF